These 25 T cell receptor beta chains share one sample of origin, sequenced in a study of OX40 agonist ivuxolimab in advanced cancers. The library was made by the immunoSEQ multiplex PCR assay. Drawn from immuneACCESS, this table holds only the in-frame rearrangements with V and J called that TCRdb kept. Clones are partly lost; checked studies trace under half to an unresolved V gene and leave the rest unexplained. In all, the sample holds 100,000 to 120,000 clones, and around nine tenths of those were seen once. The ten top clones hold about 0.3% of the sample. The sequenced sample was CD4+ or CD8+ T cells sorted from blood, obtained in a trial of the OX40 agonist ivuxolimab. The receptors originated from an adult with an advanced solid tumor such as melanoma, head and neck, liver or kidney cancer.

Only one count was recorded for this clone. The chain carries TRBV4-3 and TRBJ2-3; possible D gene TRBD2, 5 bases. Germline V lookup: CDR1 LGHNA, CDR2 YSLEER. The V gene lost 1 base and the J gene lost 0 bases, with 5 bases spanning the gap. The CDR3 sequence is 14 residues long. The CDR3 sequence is CASSQGGSTDTQYF. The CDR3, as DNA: TGCGCCAGCAGCCAAGGCGGGAGCACAGATACGCAGTATTTT.

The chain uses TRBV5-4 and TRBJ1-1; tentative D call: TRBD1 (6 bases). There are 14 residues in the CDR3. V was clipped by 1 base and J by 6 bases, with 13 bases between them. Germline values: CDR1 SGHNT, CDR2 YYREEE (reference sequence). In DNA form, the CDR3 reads TGTGCCAGCAGCTTGTCGGGGGGCACCGCTGAAGCTTTCTTT. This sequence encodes CASSLSGGTAEAFF.

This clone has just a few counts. The CDR3 sequence is CASSKSGVIDWAGTPRFDYGYTF. Written as DNA, the CDR3 is TGTGCCAGCAGCAAATCGGGAGTCATAGACTGGGCCGGGACACCACGGTTTGACTATGGCTACACCTTC. The chain uses TRBV21-1 and TRBJ1-2. TRBV21-1 is reported as a pseudogene. The CDR3 loop spans 23 amino acids.

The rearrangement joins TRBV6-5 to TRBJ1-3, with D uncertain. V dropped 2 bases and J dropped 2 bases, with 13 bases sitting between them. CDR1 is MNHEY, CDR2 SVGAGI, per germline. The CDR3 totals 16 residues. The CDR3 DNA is TGTGCCAGCAGTTACCTCCTGGGCCAGGCTGGAAACACCATATATTTT. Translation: CASSYLLGQAGNTIYF.

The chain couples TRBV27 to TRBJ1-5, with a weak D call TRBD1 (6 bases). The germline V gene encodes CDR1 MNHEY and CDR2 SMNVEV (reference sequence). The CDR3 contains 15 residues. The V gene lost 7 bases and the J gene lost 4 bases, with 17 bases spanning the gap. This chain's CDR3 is CASTLPDSGNQPQHF. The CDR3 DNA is TGTGCCAGCACTCTACCGGACAGTGGGAATCAGCCCCAGCATTTT.

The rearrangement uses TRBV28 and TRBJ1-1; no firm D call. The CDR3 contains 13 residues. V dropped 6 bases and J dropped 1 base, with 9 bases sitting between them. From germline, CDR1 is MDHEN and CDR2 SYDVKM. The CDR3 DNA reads TGTGCCAGCAGGGGTTCAAGGAACACTGAAGCTTTCTTT. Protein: CASRGSRNTEAFF.

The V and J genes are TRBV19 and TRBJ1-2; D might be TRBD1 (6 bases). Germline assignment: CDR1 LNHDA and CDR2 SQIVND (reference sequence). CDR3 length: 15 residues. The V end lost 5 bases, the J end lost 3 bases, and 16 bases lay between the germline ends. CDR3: CASSLGGRGYYGYTF. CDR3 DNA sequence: TGTGCCAGTAGTCTCGGGGGCAGGGGATACTATGGCTACACCTTC.

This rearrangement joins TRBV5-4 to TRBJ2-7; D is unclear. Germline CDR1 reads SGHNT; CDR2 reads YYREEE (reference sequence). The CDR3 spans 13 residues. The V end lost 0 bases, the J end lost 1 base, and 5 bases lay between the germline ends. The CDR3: CASSLEWSYEQYF. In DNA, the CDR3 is TGTGCCAGCAGCTTGGAATGGTCCTACGAGCAGTACTTC.

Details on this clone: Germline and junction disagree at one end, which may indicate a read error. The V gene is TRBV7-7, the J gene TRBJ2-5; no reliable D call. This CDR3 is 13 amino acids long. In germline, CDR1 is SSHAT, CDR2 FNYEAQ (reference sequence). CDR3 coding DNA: TGTGCTAGCAGCTTAGAGGTTGGGGAGACCCAGTACTTC. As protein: CASSLEVGETQYF. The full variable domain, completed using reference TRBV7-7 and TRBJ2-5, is GAGVSQSPRYKVTKRGQDVTLRCDPISSHATLYWYQQALGQGPEFLTYFNYEAQPDKSGLPSDRFSAERPEGSISTLTIQRTEQRDSAMYRCASSLEVGETQYFGPGTRLLVL.

The CDR3 sequence is CASSLDPSGSPLHF. The DNA of the CDR3 is TGTGCCAGCAGCCTGGACCCTTCGGGCTCACCCCTCCACTTT. V gene TRBV7-9 combines with J gene TRBJ1-6; D unclear. The V end was cut by 5 bases, the J end by 10 bases, with 15 bases between. The germline V gene has CDR1 SEHNR and CDR2 FQNEAQ (reference sequence). CDR3 length: 14 amino acids.

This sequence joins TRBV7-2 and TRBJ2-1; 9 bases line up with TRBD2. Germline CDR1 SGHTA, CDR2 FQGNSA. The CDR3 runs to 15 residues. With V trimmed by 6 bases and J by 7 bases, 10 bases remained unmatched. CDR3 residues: CASRLSGGLGNEQFF. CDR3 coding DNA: TGTGCCAGCAGGTTAAGCGGGGGGCTCGGAAATGAGCAGTTCTTC.

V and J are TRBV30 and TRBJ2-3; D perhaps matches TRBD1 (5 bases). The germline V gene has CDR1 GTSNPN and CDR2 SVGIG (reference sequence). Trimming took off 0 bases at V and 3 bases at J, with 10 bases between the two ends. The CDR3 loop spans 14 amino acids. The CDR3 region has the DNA TGTGCCTGGAGTGTCTCAGGGTTTACAGATACGCAGTATTTT. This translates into CAWSVSGFTDTQYF. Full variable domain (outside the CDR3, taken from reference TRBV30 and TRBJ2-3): SQTIHQWPATLVQPVGSPLSLECTVEGTSNPNLYWYRQAAGRGLQLLFYSVGIGQISSEVPQNLSASRPQDRQFILSSKKLLLSDSGFYLCAWSVSGFTDTQYFGPGTRLTVL.

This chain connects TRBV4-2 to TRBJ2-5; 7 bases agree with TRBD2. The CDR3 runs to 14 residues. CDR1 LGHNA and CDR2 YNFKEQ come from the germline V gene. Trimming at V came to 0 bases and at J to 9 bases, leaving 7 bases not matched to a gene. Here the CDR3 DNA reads TGTGCCAGCAGCCAAGATGCGGGAGCTAGTGCCCAGTACTTC. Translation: CASSQDAGASAQYF.

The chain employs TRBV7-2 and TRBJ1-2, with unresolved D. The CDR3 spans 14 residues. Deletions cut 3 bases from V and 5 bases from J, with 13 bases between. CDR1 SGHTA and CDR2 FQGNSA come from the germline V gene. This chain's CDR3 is CASSFSLTFYGYTF. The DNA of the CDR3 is TGTGCCAGCAGCTTTTCCCTTACTTTTTATGGCTACACCTTC.

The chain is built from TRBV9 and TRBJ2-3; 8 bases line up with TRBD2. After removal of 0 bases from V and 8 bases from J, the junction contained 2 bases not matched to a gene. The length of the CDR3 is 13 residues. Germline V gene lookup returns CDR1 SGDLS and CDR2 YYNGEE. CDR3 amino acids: CASSVDGGVTQYF. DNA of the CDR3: TGTGCCAGCAGCGTAGACGGGGGGGTTACGCAGTATTTT.

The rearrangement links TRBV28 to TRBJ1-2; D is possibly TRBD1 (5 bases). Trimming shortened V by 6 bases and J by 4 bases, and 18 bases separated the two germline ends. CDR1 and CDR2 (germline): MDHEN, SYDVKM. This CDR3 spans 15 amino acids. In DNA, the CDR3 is TGTGCCAGCAGAAGGTCCCGGGGGGGGTTCTATGGCTACACCTTC. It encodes CASRRSRGGFYGYTF.

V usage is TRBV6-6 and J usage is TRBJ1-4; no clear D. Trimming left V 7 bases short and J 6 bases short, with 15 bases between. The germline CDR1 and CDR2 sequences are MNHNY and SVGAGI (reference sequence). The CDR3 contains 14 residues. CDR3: CASIPGTRHEKLFF. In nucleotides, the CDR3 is TGTGCCAGCATTCCGGGCACCCGACATGAAAAACTGTTTTTT.

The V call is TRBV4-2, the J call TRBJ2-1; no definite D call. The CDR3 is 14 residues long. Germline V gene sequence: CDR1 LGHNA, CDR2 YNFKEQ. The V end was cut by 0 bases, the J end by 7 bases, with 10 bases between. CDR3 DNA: TGTGCCAGCAGCCAAGATGGATGGGAAAATGAGCAGTTCTTC. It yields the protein CASSQDGWENEQFF.

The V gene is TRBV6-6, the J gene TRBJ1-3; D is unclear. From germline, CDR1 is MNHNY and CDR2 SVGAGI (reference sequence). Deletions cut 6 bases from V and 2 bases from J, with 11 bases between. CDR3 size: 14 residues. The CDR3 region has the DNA TGTGCCAGCAGCCACGGGGAGACTGGAAACACCATATATTTT. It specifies CASSHGETGNTIYF.

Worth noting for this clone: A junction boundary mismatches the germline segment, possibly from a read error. This CDR3 reads CASSFSHEQYF. CDR3 nucleotides: TGTGCCAGCAGCTTCTCCCACGAGCAGTACTTC. The chain recombines TRBV7-2 with TRBJ2-7; D is unclear. Per germline, CDR1 SGHTA and CDR2 FQGNSA. The CDR3 extends over 11 amino acids.

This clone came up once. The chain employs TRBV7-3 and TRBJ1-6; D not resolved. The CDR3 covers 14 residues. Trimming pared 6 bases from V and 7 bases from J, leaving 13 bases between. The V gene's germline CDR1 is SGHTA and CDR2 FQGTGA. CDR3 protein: CASRLGTGNSPLHF. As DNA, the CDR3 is TGTGCCAGCAGACTGGGCACGGGAAATTCACCCCTCCACTTT.

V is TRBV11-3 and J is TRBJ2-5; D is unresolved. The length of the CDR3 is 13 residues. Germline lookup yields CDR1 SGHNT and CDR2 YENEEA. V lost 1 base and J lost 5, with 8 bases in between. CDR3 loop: CASSLGLRETQYF. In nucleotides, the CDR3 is TGTGCCAGCAGCTTAGGTCTCCGGGAGACCCAGTACTTC.

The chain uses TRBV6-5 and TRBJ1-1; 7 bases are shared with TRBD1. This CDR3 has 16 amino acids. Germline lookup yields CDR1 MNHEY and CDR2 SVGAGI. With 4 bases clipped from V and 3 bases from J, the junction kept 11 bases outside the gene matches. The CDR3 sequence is CASSSGTAFFDTEAFF. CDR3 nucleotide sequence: TGTGCCAGCAGTTCTGGGACAGCGTTCTTCGACACTGAAGCTTTCTTT.

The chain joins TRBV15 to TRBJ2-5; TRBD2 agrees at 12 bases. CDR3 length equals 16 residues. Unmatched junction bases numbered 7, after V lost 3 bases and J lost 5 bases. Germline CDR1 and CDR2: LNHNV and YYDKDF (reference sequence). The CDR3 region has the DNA TGTGCCACCAGCAGGGTTCTAGCGGGAGGGGGGGAGACCCAGTACTTC. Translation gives CATSRVLAGGGETQYF.

The CDR3 bases are TGTGCCAGCAGCCTTGGACAGGTCCGGCAGCCCCAGCATTTT. This sequence encodes CASSLGQVRQPQHF. J is TRBJ1-5 and V is TRBV2, with TRBD1 identical over 7 bases. From germline, CDR1 is SNHLY and CDR2 FYNNEI. The J segment lost 7 bases and the V segment lost 6 bases, leaving 9 bases of the junction unmatched. The CDR3 contains 14 residues.